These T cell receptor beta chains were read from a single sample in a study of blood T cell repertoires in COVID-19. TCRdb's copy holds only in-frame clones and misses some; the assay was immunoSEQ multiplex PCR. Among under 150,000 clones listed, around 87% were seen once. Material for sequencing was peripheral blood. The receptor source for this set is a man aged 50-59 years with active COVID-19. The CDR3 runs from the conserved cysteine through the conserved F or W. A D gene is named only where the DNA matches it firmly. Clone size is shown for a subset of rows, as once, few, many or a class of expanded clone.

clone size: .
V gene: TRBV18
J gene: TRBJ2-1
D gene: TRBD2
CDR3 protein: CASSRGGLAQILPYNEQFF
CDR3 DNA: TGTGCCAGCTCACGAGGTGGACTAGCACAAATCCTCCCCTACAATGAGCAGTTCTTC

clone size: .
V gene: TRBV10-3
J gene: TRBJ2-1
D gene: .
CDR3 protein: CAIRNPMAGTYNEQFF
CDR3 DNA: TGTGCCATCAGAAACCCCATGGCGGGGACCTACAATGAGCAGTTCTTC

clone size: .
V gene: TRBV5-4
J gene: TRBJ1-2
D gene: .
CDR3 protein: CASSSADYGYTF
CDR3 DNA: TGTGCCAGCAGCTCTGCGGACTATGGCTACACCTTC

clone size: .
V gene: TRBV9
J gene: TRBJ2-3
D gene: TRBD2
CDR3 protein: CASSVGGLGRDTQYF
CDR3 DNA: TGTGCCAGCAGCGTAGGAGGACTAGGGAGAGATACGCAGTATTTT

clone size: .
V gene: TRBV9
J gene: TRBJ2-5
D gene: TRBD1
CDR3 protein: CASSVDGTGGGETQYF
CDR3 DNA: TGTGCCAGCAGCGTAGATGGGACAGGGGGCGGGGAGACCCAGTACTTC

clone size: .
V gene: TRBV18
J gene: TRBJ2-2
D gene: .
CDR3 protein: CASSPPSRDTGELFF
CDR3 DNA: TGTGCCAGCTCACCACCGAGCAGGGACACCGGGGAGCTGTTTTTT

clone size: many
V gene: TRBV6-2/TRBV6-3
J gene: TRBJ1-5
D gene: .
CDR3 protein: CASSYSRGYSNQPQHF
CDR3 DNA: TGTGCCAGCAGTTACTCGAGAGGATATAGCAATCAGCCCCAGCATTTT

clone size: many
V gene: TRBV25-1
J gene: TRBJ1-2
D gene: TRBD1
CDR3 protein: CASSEYGTGGYGYTF
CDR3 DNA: TGTGCCAGCAGTGAATACGGGACAGGGGGCTATGGCTACACCTTC

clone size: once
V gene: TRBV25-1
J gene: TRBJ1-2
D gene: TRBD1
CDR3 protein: CASSSNRGHGYTF
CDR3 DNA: TGTGCCAGCAGTTCCAACAGGGGACATGGCTACACCTTC

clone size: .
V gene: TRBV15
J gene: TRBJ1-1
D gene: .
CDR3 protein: CATSRQQGLNTEAFF
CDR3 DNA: TGTGCCACCAGCAGACAACAGGGTTTGAACACTGAAGCTTTCTTT

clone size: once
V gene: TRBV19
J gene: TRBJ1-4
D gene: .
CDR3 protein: CASRKEGVGDEKLFF
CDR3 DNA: TGTGCCAGTAGGAAAGAGGGAGTAGGCGATGAAAAACTGTTTTTT

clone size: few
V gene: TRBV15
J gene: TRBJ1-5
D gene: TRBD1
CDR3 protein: CATSRGDRYGNQPQHF
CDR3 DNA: TGTGCCACCAGCAGAGGGGACAGGTACGGCAATCAGCCCCAGCATTTT

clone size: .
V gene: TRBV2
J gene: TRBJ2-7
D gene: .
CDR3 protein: CASRRGPTYEQYF
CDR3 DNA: TGTGCCAGCCGGAGGGGGCCCACCTACGAGCAGTACTTC

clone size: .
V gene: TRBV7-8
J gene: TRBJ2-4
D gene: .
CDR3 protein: CASSLALDLNIQYF
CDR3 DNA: TGTGCCAGCAGCTTAGCGCTTGACTTAAACATTCAGTACTTC

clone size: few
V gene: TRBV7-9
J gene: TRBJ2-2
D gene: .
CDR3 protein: CASSPSGERTGELFF
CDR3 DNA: TGTGCCAGCAGCCCCTCGGGAGAAAGAACCGGGGAGCTGTTTTTT

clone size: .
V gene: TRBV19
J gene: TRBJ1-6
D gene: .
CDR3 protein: CASSTGDLYSPLHF
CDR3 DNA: TGTGCCAGTAGTACCGGGGATCTTTATTCACCCCTCCACTTT

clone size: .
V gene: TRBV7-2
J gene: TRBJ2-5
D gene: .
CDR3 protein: CASSRDSSQETQYF
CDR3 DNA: TGTGCCAGCAGCCGTGACAGTTCCCAAGAGACCCAGTACTTC

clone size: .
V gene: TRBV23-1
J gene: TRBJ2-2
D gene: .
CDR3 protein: CASSLPKNGELFF
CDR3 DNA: TGCGCCAGCAGTCTACCTAAAAACGGGGAGCTGTTTTTT

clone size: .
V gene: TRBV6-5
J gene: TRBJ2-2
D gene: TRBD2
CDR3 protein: CASRGLGGPSGELFF
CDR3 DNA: TGTGCCAGCAGGGGGTTGGGAGGGCCCTCCGGGGAGCTGTTTTTT

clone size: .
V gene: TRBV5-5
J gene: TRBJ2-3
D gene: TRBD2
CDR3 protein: CASSPGLAGVADTQYF
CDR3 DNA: TGTGCCAGCAGCCCAGGACTAGCGGGGGTGGCTGATACGCAGTATTTT

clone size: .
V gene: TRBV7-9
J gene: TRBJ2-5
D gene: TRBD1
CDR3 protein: CASSGGWETQYF
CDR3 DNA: TGTGCCAGTTCAGGGGGTTGGGAGACCCAGTACTTC

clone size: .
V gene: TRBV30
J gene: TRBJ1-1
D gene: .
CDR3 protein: CAWSVQYNTEAFF
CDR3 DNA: TGTGCCTGGAGTGTACAGTATAACACTGAAGCTTTCTTT

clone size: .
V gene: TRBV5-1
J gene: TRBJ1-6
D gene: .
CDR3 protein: CASSLGPGGESPLHF
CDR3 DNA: TGCGCCAGCAGCTTGGGTCCGGGTGGAGAATCACCCCTCCACTTT

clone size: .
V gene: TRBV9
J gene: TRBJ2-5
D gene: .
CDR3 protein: CASSDSLAETQYF
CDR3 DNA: TGTGCCAGCAGTGATTCATTGGCCGAGACCCAGTACTTC

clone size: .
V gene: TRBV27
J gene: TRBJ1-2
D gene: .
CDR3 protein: CASRSRDYGYTF
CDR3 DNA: TGTGCCAGCAGGTCGAGGGACTATGGCTACACCTTC

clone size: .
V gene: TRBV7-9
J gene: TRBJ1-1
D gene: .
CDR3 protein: CASSLEATEAFF
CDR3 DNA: TGTGCCAGCAGCTTGGAGGCCACTGAAGCTTTCTTT

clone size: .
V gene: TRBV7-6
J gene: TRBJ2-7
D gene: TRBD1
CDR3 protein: CASGDRGHLYEQYF
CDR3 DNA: TGTGCCAGCGGGGACAGGGGGCATCTCTACGAGCAGTACTTC

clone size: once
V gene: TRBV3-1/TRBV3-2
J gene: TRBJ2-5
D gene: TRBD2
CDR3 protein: CASSPSTSAFQETQYF
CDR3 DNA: TGTGCCAGCAGCCCATCCACTAGCGCTTTTCAAGAGACCCAGTACTTC

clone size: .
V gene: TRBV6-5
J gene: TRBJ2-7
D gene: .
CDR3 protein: CASSKTAPQDEQYF
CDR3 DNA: TGTGCCAGCAGCAAGACAGCCCCTCAGGACGAGCAGTACTTC

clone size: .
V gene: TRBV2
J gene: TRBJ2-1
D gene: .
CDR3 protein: CASLRPSLDNEQFF
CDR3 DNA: TGTGCCTCCCTACGGCCTAGCTTGGACAATGAGCAGTTCTTC

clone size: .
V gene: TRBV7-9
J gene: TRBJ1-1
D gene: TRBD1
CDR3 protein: CASSLVRGVALNTEAFF
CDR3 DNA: TGTGCCAGCAGCTTAGTCAGGGGGGTGGCCCTGAACACTGAAGCTTTCTTT

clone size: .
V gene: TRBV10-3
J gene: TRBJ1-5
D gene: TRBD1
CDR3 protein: CATQSGTDSNQPQHF
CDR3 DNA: TGTGCCACCCAATCTGGGACAGATAGCAATCAGCCCCAGCATTTT

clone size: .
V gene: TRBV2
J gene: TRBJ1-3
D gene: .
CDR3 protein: CASSPGNSGNTIYF
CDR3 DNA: TGTGCCAGCAGTCCAGGTAACTCTGGAAACACCATATATTTT

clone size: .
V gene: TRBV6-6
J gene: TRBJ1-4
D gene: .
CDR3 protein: CASSLGGQRVLF
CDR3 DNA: TGTGCCAGCAGTTTGGGGGGGCAGCGCGTCCTTTTT

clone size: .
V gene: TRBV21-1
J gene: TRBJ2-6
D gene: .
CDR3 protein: CASRSRANVLTF
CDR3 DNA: TGTGCCAGCCGGTCAAGGGCCAACGTCCTGACTTTC

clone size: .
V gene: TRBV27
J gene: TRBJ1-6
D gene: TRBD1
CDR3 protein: CASTTDRGSSPLHF
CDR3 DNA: TGTGCCAGCACCACCGACAGGGGCTCTTCACCCCTCCACTTT

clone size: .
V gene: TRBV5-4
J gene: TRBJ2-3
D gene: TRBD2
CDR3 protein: CASSLATSVRDTQYF
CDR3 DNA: TGTGCCAGCAGCTTGGCGACTAGCGTCAGGGATACGCAGTATTTT